This T cell receptor beta chain was sequenced for a study of blood T cell repertoires in COVID-19. Study information: The origin of the acute and convalescent COVID-19 samples was the United States, Italy and Spain. T cells, B-cell-depleted T cells, or PBMCs provided the cDNA or gDNA that served as material.

Measured with immunoSEQ multiplex PCR; TCRdb has only the in-frame clones, and not every one. The repertoire holds 200,000 or so clones, about 80% seen once, with about 6.9% in the top ten. With 4 bases clipped from V and 3 bases from J, the junction kept 5 bases outside the gene matches. CDR1 is SGDLS, CDR2 YYNGEE, per germline. The CDR3 runs to 15 residues. Source material: peripheral blood. The source is a human donor with acute or convalescent COVID-19. The donor label of this sample is uncertain. The chain is built from TRBV9 and TRBJ2-1; the match to TRBD2 covers 9 bases. This CDR3 is CASSFSGSVYNEQFF. In nucleotides, the CDR3 is TGTGCCAGCAGCTTTAGCGGGAGCGTCTACAATGAGCAGTTCTTC. Full variable domain (rest looked up from reference TRBV9 and TRBJ2-1): DSGVTQTPKHLITATGQRVTLRCSPRSGDLSVYWYQQSLDQGLQFLIQYYNGEERAKGNILERFSAQQFPDLHSELNLSSLELGDSALYFCASSFSGSVYNEQFFGPGTRLTVL.